The 4 T cell receptor beta chains given below trace back to one sample, sequenced in a study of blood T cell repertoires in COVID-19. The protocol was immunoSEQ multiplex PCR, while the TCRdb copy is restricted to in-frame clones and leaves out a portion. In the table there are around 250,000 clones, approximately 83% of which are singletons. Input material: PBMCs or T cells enriched from blood (not recorded which). The receptors shown here come from a man aged 45-65 years who had recovered from COVID-19.

This clone was seen a few times. The chain employs TRBV7-6 and TRBJ2-3; weak D call: TRBD2 (6 bases). The V gene's germline CDR1 is SGHVS and CDR2 FNYEAQ. Trimming stripped 4 bases from V and 3 bases from J, with 11 bases between. CDR3 length equals 14 residues. CDR3 protein: CASSSRGNTDTQYF. The CDR3 bases are TGTGCCAGCAGCTCCCGCGGGAATACAGATACGCAGTATTTT.

Details on this clone: Additional DNA sequences in this sample encode the identical CDR3. This chain connects TRBV4-3 to TRBJ1-1; the D gene is possibly TRBD1 (5 bases). Deletions cut 5 bases from V and 1 base from J, with 14 bases between. Looked up from germline, CDR1 is LGHNA and CDR2 is YSLEER. The CDR3 runs 15 residues. This CDR3 is CASSVKPGENTEAFF. The CDR3 nucleotides read TGCGCCAGCAGCGTAAAGCCGGGGGAGAACACTGAAGCTTTCTTT.

The rearrangement uses TRBV28 and TRBJ2-3; 10 bases are a match to TRBD2. The CDR3 is 19 amino acids. The ends lost 5 bases at V and 0 bases at J; junction bases unmatched: 14. Germline-derived CDR1 and CDR2 are MDHEN and SYDVKM. CDR3 DNA sequence: TGTGCCAGCAGTCCCCGCGTGGCTAGCGGGGGCCGTAGCACAGATACGCAGTATTTT. Protein sequence: CASSPRVASGGRSTDTQYF.

The V and J genes are TRBV3-1 (or the pseudogene TRBV3-2) and TRBJ1-2; weak D call: TRBD1 (6 bases). The V end lost 5 bases, the J end lost 0 bases, and 7 bases lay between the germline ends. The CDR3 contains 13 residues. Germline values: CDR1 LGHDT, CDR2 YNNKEL (reference sequence). The CDR3 DNA sequence: TGTGCCAGCAGCGGACAGCCTAACTATGGCTACACCTTC. This translates into CASSGQPNYGYTF.